A selection of T cell receptor beta chains follows, all from one sample in a study of blood T cell repertoires in COVID-19. The assay was immunoSEQ multiplex PCR, and TCRdb's table has in-frame clones only and misses some. The repertoire holds about 180,000 clones, with about 82% as singletons. The specimen sequenced was peripheral blood. All receptors derive from a man between 65 and 85 years old with active or convalescent COVID-19. CDR3s include the opening cysteine and the closing phenylalanine or tryptophan. The D gene is left open where the match is weak. Size values are once, few and many counts, or a class for expanded clones, and some rows have none.

>TRBD1|14|.|TRBV5-1|TRBJ2-3
CASSRQGFTDTQYF
TGCGCCAGCAGCCGACAGGGATTCACAGATACGCAGTATTTT
>TRBD2|13|.|TRBV3-1/TRBV3-2|TRBJ2-5
CASSQGLVGTQYF
TGTGCCAGCAGCCAGGGACTAGTGGGGACCCAGTACTTC
>.|14|.|TRBV28|TRBJ1-1
CASSDIRQNTEAFF
TGTGCCAGCAGTGATATAAGACAGAACACTGAAGCTTTCTTT
>.|17|.|TRBV30|TRBJ2-2
CAWSVLSSLGATGELFF
TGTGCCTGGAGTGTACTTTCCAGTTTGGGAGCCACCGGGGAGCTGTTTTTT
>.|15|.|TRBV10-1|TRBJ1-6
CASSESRGNNSPLHF
TGCGCCAGCAGTGAGTCCCGGGGGAATAATTCACCCCTCCACTTT
>TRBD1|16|.|TRBV24-1|TRBJ2-2
CATSEPGQGSTGELFF
TGTGCCACCAGTGAGCCGGGACAGGGATCCACCGGGGAGCTGTTTTTT
>TRBD2|15|.|TRBV11-2|TRBJ2-1
CASSLLSGGRGEQFF
TGTGCCAGCAGCTTACTTAGCGGGGGGCGTGGTGAGCAGTTCTTC
>TRBD1|15|.|TRBV30|TRBJ1-5
CAWRTGGRGNQPQHF
TGTGCCTGGAGAACAGGGGGCCGCGGCAATCAGCCCCAGCATTTT
>.|15|once|TRBV2|TRBJ2-1
CASSVGGRSYNEQFF
TGTGCCAGCAGTGTTGGGGGGAGGTCCTACAATGAGCAGTTCTTC
>.|14|.|TRBV7-3|TRBJ2-1
CASSLEAGGNEQFF
TGTGCCAGCAGCTTAGAGGCAGGAGGGAATGAGCAGTTCTTC
>.|15|.|TRBV20-1|TRBJ2-3
CSASHSGDLTDTQYF
TGCAGTGCTAGTCACTCAGGGGACCTCACAGATACGCAGTATTTT
>.|15|.|TRBV4-1|TRBJ1-6
CASSQAQGSNSPLHF
TGCGCCAGCAGCCAGGCGCAGGGGAGTAATTCACCCCTCCACTTT
>TRBD1|16|.|TRBV24-1|TRBJ2-2
CATSDTGGGRPGELFF
TGTGCCACCAGTGATACAGGGGGCGGGCGGCCCGGGGAGCTGTTTTTT
>TRBD1|14|.|TRBV7-2|TRBJ1-1
CASRMGQAYTEAFF
TGTGCCAGCAGAATGGGACAGGCCTACACTGAAGCTTTCTTT
>TRBD1|14|.|TRBV9|TRBJ1-4
CASSVEGQGGKLFF
TGTGCCAGCAGCGTAGAGGGACAGGGAGGAAAACTGTTTTTT
>.|16|.|TRBV3-1/TRBV3-2|TRBJ2-2
CASSQDVGRRVGELFF
TGTGCCAGCAGCCAAGATGTCGGCAGGAGGGTCGGGGAGCTGTTTTTT
>.|15|.|TRBV18|TRBJ2-5
CASSRGIDRQETQYF
TGTGCCAGCTCACGAGGAATTGATAGACAAGAGACCCAGTACTTC
>.|16|.|TRBV4-3|TRBJ1-3
CASSQSGGLSGNTIYF
TGCGCCAGCAGCCAATCGGGGGGGCTCTCTGGAAACACCATATATTTT
>TRBD2|19|.|TRBV2|TRBJ2-2
CASSATSGGAIRTTGELFF
TGTGCCAGCAGTGCGACTAGCGGGGGGGCAATTAGGACCACCGGGGAGCTGTTTTTT
>TRBD1|14|.|TRBV5-1|TRBJ2-7
CASSLETGVAEQYF
TGCGCCAGCAGCTTGGAGACAGGGGTGGCCGAGCAGTACTTC
>.|13|.|TRBV18|TRBJ1-1
CASSPQPGTEAFF
TGTGCCAGCTCACCACAGCCAGGCACTGAAGCTTTCTTT
>.|15|.|TRBV15|TRBJ1-2
CATSPGHSIVYGYTF
TGTGCCACCAGCCCGGGACATTCGATCGTCTATGGCTACACCTTC
>TRBD1|15|.|TRBV6-2/TRBV6-3|TRBJ1-6
CASSYLGTDNSPLHF
TGTGCCAGCAGTTACCTGGGGACAGATAATTCACCCCTCCACTTT
>TRBD2|16|.|TRBV11-2|TRBJ2-7
CASSPLLRLAAYEQYF
TGTGCCAGCAGCCCTCTCTTGCGGCTAGCGGCCTACGAGCAGTACTTC
>TRBD1|18|.|TRBV5-1|TRBJ1-4
CASSGGTGAWATNEKLFF
TGCGCCAGCAGCGGCGGGACAGGTGCTTGGGCAACTAATGAAAAACTGTTTTTT
>TRBD2|14|.|TRBV29-1|TRBJ2-7
CSVRVAGKPYEQYF
TGCAGCGTGCGGGTAGCGGGGAAACCCTACGAGCAGTACTTC
>.|17|.|TRBV4-3|TRBJ1-6
CASSQDSGSSYNSPLHF
TGCGCCAGCAGCCAAGATTCGGGGAGCTCCTATAATTCACCCCTCCACTTT
>.|15|.|TRBV7-7|TRBJ2-1
CASSPRDGGTNEQFF
TGTGCCAGCAGCCCCCGGGACGGAGGGACCAATGAGCAGTTCTTC
>TRBD1|15|.|TRBV7-2|TRBJ1-2
CASSLVGTGGYGYTF
TGTGCCAGCAGCTTAGTCGGGACAGGGGGCTATGGCTACACCTTC
>TRBD1|14|.|TRBV5-1|TRBJ2-1
CASRRDSQINEQFF
TGCGCCAGCAGACGGGACAGCCAAATCAATGAGCAGTTCTTC
>TRBD1|15|many|TRBV5-1|TRBJ2-2
CASSLGDRVSGELFF
TGCGCCAGCAGCTTGGGCGACAGGGTTTCCGGGGAGCTGTTTTTT
>.|17|.|TRBV9|TRBJ2-2
CASSVGAAVANTGELFF
TGTGCCAGCAGCGTAGGGGCAGCTGTCGCGAACACCGGGGAGCTGTTTTTT
>.|11|.|TRBV30|TRBJ1-3
CAWSGTGTIYF
TGTGCCTGGAGTGGGACTGGCACCATATATTTT
>TRBD1|18|.|TRBV4-2|TRBJ1-1
CASSQSGTGEWGNTEAFF
TGTGCCAGCAGCCAATCAGGGACAGGAGAATGGGGGAACACTGAAGCTTTCTTT
>TRBD1|13|.|TRBV18|TRBJ1-1
CASSPQGATEAFF
TGTGCCAGCTCTCCCCAGGGGGCCACTGAAGCTTTCTTT
>TRBD1|16|.|TRBV7-9|TRBJ1-6
CASSLVGTGDNSPLHF
TGTGCCAGCAGCTTAGTCGGGACAGGGGATAATTCACCCCTCCACTTT
>.|18|.|TRBV19|TRBJ2-6
CASIGTQGRSAGANVLTF
TGTGCCAGTATAGGAACCCAGGGGCGCTCTGCTGGGGCCAACGTCCTGACTTTC
>.|13|.|TRBV3-1/TRBV3-2|TRBJ1-5
CASSQDRDQPQHF
TGTGCCAGCAGCCAAGACAGGGATCAGCCCCAGCATTTT
>TRBD1|13|.|TRBV2|TRBJ1-2
CASSYRGRVGYTF
TGTGCCAGCAGTTACAGGGGGCGCGTTGGCTACACCTTC
>TRBD1|16|.|TRBV10-3|TRBJ1-4
CAISDDKTGSNEKLFF
TGTGCCATCAGTGATGACAAGACAGGGAGTAATGAAAAACTGTTTTTT
>TRBD1|16|.|TRBV18|TRBJ1-3
CASSPGQGNSGNTIYF
TGTGCCAGCTCACCTGGACAGGGGAACTCTGGAAACACCATATATTTT
>TRBD1|15|.|TRBV7-3|TRBJ2-2
CASSPTGGWTGELFF
TGTGCCAGCAGCCCAACAGGGGGCTGGACCGGGGAGCTGTTTTTT
>.|15|.|TRBV10-1|TRBJ2-1
CASSPHAGSYNEQFF
TGCGCCAGCAGCCCCCATGCGGGCTCCTACAATGAGCAGTTCTTC
>.|16|.|TRBV3-1/TRBV3-2|TRBJ1-1
CASSQDPDRANTEAFF
TGTGCCAGCAGCCAAGATCCGGACAGAGCGAACACTGAAGCTTTCTTT
>.|13|.|TRBV7-6|TRBJ2-7
CATSSTESYEQYF
TGTGCCACTTCATCGACAGAATCCTACGAGCAGTACTTC
>TRBD1|15|.|TRBV10-1|TRBJ1-1
CASSGGTGMNTEAFF
TGCGCCAGCAGTGGGGGGACAGGGATGAACACTGAAGCTTTCTTT
>.|15|.|TRBV6-2/TRBV6-3|TRBJ1-2
CASSQGGSSWVSYTF
TGTGCCAGCAGTCAAGGAGGGTCCTCGTGGGTGAGCTACACCTTC
>.|15|.|TRBV6-2/TRBV6-3|TRBJ1-2
CASSYSSLEDYGYTF
TGTGCCAGCAGTTACTCGAGTTTGGAGGACTATGGCTACACCTTC
>TRBD1|15|.|TRBV5-1|TRBJ2-7
CASSLDGTASYEQYF
TGCGCCAGCAGCTTGGATGGGACAGCCTCCTACGAGCAGTACTTC
>TRBD1|16|.|TRBV7-2|TRBJ2-7
CASSLRAGGAVDEQYF
TGTGCCAGCAGCTTACGGGCAGGGGGCGCCGTCGACGAGCAGTACTTC